This T cell receptor beta chain was obtained from a study of T cells in Graves' hyperthyroidism and ophthalmopathy. At the level of the study: Peripheral blood sampling occurred at initial diagnosis, before any treatment.

Trimming took 7 bases from V and 15 from J, leaving 19 bases between them. Germline V gene lookup returns CDR1 DFQATT and CDR2 SNEGSKA (reference sequence). CDR3 length equals 11 residues. The table lists this clonotype with a few counts. What it binds is unknown. Study results and caveats: In blood, most of the thyroid clonotypes expanded above 0.001 were also present.

Among the patients, aged 18 to 65, hyperthyroidism was newly diagnosed and had lasted under 2 months. Investigators excluded patients with uncontrolled infection, other autoimmune disease, pregnancy or lactation. Amplified TCR beta CDR3 regions came from RNA transcripts. TCR CDR3 regions were first amplified by RT-PCR with HTBI primers. From the multiplex PCR reads, TCRdb called clonotypes with MiXCR, one entry per CDR3 protein. The table lists fewer than 650,000 distinct CDR3 sequences, approximately 14% of them singletons. This chain joins TRBV20-1 and TRBJ2-1; possibly TRBD1 for D (6 bases). The receptor's source is a woman aged 40-49 years with Graves' hyperthyroidism. The sequenced material came from blood. This CDR3 reads CSVIPTGLAFF. The CDR3 nucleotides read TGCAGTGTTATTCCGACAGGCCTGGCGTTCTTC.